This entry features one T cell receptor (beta chain) sequence. Its antigen remains unidentified. Time point described: week 11, during vaccination. Each vaccine dose was 300 ug of mutant IDH1 20-mer peptide, with topical imiquimod. These data are taken from a study of a mutant IDH1 vaccine in newly diagnosed glioma. The CDR3 contains 14 residues. Per germline, CDR1 SGHTA and CDR2 FQGNSA. The V end was cut by 3 bases, the J end by 7 bases, with 12 bases between. The method was immunoSEQ multiplex PCR; TCRdb's version includes in-frame clones alone and lacks a portion of them. The data contain 35,000 to 40,000 clones, 84% of them singletons.

The sequenced sample was PBMCs, obtained from a glioma patient whose treatment included an IDH1 peptide vaccine. The receptor was isolated from a man in his forties or fifties with glioma. The chain links TRBV7-2 to TRBJ2-2; possible D gene TRBD2, 6 bases. The CDR3 DNA reads as TGTGCCAGCAGCTTGGGAGCGGGTTTCGGGGAGCTGTTTTTT. Translating it yields CASSLGAGFGELFF.